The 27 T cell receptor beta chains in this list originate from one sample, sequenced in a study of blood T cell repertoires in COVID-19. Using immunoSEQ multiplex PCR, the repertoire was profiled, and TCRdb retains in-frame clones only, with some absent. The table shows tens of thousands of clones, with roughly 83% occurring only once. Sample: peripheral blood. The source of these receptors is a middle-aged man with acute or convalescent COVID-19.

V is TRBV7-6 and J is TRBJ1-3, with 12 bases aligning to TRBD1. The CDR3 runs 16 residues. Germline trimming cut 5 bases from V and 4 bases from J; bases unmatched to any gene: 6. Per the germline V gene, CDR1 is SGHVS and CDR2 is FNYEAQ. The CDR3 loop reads CASSERDRGQGNTIYF. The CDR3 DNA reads TGTGCCAGCAGCGAACGGGACAGGGGGCAAGGAAACACCATATATTTT.

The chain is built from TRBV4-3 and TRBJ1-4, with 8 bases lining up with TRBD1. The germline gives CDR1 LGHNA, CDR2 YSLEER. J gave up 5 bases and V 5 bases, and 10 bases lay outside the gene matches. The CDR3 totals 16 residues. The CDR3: CASSSRPQGANEKLFF. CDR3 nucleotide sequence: TGCGCCAGCAGCTCCCGTCCTCAGGGGGCAAATGAAAAACTGTTTTTT.

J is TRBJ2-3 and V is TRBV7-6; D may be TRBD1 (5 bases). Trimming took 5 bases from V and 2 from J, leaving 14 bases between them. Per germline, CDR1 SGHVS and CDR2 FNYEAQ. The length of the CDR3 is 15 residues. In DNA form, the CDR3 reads TGTGCCAGCAGCCCCCCAGGGCCCGACACAGATACGCAGTATTTT. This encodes CASSPPGPDTDTQYF. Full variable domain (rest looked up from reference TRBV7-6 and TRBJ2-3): GAGVSQSPRYKVTKRGQDVALRCDPISGHVSLYWYRQALGQGPEFLTYFNYEAQQDKSGLPNDRFSAERPEGSISTLTIQRTEQRDSAMYRCASSPPGPDTDTQYFGPGTRLTVL.

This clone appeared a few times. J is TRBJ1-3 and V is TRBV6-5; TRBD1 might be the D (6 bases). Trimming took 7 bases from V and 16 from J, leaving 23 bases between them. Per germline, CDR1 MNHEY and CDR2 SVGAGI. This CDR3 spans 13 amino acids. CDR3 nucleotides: TGTGCCAGCAACAAAGGCGAAGGACAGAGTACGTATTTT. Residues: CASNKGEGQSTYF.

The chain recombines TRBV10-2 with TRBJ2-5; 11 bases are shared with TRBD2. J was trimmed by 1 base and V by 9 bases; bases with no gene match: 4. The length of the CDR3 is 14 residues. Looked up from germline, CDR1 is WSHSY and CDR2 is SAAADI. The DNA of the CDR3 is TGCGCCAGTACTAGCGGGGGACTCCAAGAGACCCAGTACTTC. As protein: CASTSGGLQETQYF.

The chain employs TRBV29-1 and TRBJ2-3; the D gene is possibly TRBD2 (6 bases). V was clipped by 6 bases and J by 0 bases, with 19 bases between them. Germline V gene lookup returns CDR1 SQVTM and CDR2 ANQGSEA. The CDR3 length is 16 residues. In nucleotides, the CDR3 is TGCAGCGTGCGGGTGCGGGGCACTTCAAGCACAGATACGCAGTATTTT. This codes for CSVRVRGTSSTDTQYF.

The CDR3 spells CASSYSAVGSYNSPLHF. The CDR3 bases are TGTGCCAGCAGTTACTCGGCTGTTGGCTCCTATAATTCACCCCTCCACTTT. The chain has TRBV6-2 or TRBV6-3 and TRBJ1-6; D call uncertain. CDR3 size: 17 residues. V was clipped by 0 bases and J by 0 bases, with 9 bases between them. CDR1 MNHEY and CDR2 SVGEGT come from the germline V gene.

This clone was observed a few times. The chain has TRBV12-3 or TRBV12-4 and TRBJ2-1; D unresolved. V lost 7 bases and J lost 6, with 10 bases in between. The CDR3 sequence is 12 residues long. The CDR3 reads CASKSFANEQFF. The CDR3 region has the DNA TGTGCCAGCAAGAGCTTTGCCAATGAGCAGTTCTTC.

The CDR3: CASSLREGEGYTF. The CDR3 nucleotides read TGCGCCAGCAGCTTGAGGGAGGGAGAAGGCTACACCTTC. The V gene is TRBV5-1, the J gene TRBJ1-2, with unresolved D. The CDR3 contains 13 residues. The V gene's germline CDR1 is SGHRS and CDR2 YFSETQ. Trimming took 1 base from V and 8 from J, leaving 12 bases between them. The variable domain in full, completed from reference TRBV5-1 and TRBJ1-2, reads KAGVTQTPRYLIKTRGQQVTLSCSPISGHRSVSWYQQTPGQGLQFLFEYFSETQRNKGNFPGRFSGRQFSNSRSEMNVSTLELGDSALYLCASSLREGEGYTFGSGTRLTVV.

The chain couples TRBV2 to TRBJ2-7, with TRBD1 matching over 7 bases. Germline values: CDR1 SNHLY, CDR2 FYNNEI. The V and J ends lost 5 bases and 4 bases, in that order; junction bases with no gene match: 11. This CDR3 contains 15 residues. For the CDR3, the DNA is TGTGCCAGCAGTCTCCTTGAGGGGGCTGGTTACGAGCAGTACTTC. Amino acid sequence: CASSLLEGAGYEQYF.

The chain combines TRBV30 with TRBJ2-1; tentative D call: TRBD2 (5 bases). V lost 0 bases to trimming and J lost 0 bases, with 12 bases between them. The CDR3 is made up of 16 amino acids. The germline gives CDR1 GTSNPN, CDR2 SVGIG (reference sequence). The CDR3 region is CAWSVERRSSYNEQFF. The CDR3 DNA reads TGTGCCTGGAGTGTTGAGAGGAGGAGCTCCTACAATGAGCAGTTCTTC.

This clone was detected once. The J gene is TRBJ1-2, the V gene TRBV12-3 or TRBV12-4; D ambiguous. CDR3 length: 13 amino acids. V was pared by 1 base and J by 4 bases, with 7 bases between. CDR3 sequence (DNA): TGTGCCAGCAGTTTAGGTATCGGCTATGGCTACACCTTC. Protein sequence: CASSLGIGYGYTF.

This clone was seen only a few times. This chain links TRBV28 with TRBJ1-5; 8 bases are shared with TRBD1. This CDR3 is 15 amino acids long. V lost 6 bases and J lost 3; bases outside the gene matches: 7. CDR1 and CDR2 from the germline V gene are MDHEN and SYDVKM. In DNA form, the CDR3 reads TGTGCCAGCAGCCCCGGGACAGGTATCAATCAGCCCCAGCATTTT. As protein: CASSPGTGINQPQHF.

In DNA form, the CDR3 reads TGTGCCAGCAGCCAATTAGCGGGAGAAGGGACAGATACGCAGTATTTT. Amino acid sequence: CASSQLAGEGTDTQYF. The chain joins TRBV3-1 (or the pseudogene TRBV3-2) to TRBJ2-3, with TRBD2 identical over 9 bases. The CDR3 spans 16 residues. V lost 2 bases and J lost 3; bases outside the gene matches: 6. The germline CDR1 and CDR2 sequences are LGHDT and YNNKEL (reference sequence).

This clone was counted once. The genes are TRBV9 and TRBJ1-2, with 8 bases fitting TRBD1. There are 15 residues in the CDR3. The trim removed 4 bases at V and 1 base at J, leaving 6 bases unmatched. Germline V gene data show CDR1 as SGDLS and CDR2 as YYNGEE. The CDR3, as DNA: TGTGCCAGCAGCCCAAGTGGACAGGGTAACTATGGCTACACCTTC. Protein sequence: CASSPSGQGNYGYTF.

The DNA for the CDR3 is TGTGCCAGCAGCCGGGGACTAGCGGGGGGGCTTGAGCAGTTCTTC. It encodes CASSRGLAGGLEQFF. The chain combines TRBV7-2 with TRBJ2-1; 16 bases align to TRBD2. Germline assignment: CDR1 SGHTA and CDR2 FQGNSA. The CDR3 covers 15 residues. Trimming cost V 5 bases and J 9 bases; bases outside gene matches: 4.

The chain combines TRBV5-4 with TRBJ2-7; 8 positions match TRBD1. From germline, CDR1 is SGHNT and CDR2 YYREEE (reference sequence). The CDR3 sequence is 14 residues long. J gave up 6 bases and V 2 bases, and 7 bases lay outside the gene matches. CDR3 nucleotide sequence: TGTGCCAGCAGCTTTACCGGGACAGGTGCCGAGCAGTACTTC. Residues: CASSFTGTGAEQYF.

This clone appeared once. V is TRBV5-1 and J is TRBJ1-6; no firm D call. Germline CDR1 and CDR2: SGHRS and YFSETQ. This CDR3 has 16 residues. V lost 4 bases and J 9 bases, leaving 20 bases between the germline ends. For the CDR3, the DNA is TGCGCCAGCAGCCCAGATCTTATTACCCAGTTTTCACCCCTCCACTTT. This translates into CASSPDLITQFSPLHF.

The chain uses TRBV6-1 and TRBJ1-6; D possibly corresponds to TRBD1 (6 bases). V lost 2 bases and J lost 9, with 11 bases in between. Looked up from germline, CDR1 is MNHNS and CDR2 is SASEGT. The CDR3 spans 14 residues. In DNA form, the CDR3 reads TGTGCCAGCAGTGAAAGTGACAGGTTTTCACCCCTCCACTTT. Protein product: CASSESDRFSPLHF.

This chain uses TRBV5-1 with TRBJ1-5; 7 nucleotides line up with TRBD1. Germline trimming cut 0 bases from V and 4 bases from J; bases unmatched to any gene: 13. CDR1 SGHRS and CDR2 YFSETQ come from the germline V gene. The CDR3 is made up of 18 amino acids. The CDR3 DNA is TGCGCCAGCAGCTTGGATTTAGTGGGGCAGGGGGATAATCAGCCCCAGCATTTT. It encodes CASSLDLVGQGDNQPQHF.

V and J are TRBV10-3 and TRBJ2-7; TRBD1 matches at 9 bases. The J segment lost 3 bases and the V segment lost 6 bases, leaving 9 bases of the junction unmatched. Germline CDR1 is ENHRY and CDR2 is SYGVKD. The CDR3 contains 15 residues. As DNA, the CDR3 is TGTGCCATCAGACCCCGGACAGGGGATAACTACGAGCAGTACTTC. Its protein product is CAIRPRTGDNYEQYF.

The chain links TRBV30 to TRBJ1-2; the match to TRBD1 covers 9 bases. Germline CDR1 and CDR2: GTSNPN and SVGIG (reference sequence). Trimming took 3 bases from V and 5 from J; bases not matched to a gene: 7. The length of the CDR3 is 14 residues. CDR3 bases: TGTGCCTGGAGCGGGACAGGGCAACATTATGGCTACACCTTC. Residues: CAWSGTGQHYGYTF.

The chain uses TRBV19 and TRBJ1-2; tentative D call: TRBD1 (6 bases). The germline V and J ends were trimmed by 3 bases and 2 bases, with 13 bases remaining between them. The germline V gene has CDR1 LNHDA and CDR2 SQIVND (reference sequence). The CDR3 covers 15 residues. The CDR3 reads CASSIGTPRNYGYTF. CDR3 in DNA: TGTGCCAGTAGTATCGGGACACCCAGGAACTATGGCTACACCTTC.

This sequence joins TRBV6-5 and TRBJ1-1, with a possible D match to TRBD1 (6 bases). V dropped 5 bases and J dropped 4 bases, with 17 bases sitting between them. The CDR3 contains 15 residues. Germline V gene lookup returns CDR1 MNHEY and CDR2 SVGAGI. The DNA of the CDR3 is TGTGCCAGCAGTCGACCACCAGGGGTGAGCACTGAAGCTTTCTTT. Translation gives CASSRPPGVSTEAFF.

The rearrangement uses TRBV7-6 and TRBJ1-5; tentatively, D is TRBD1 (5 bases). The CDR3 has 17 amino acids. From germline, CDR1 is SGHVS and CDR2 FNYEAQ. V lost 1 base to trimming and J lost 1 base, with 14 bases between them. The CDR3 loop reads CASSLVAGEPSNQPQHF. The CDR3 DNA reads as TGTGCCAGCAGCTTAGTAGCGGGGGAGCCAAGCAATCAGCCCCAGCATTTT.

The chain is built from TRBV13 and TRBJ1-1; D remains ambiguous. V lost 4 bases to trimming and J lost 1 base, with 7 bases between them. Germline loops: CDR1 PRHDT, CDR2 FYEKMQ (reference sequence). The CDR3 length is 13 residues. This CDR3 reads CASSSTANTEAFF. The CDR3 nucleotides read TGTGCCAGCAGCTCTACAGCGAACACTGAAGCTTTCTTT.

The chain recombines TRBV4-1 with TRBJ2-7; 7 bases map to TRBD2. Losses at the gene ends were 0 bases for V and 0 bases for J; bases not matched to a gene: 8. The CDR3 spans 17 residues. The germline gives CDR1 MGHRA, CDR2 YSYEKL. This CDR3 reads CASSQDLEWGGSYEQYF. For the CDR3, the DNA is TGCGCCAGCAGCCAAGATTTAGAGTGGGGGGGCTCCTACGAGCAGTACTTC.